This T cell receptor beta chain was observed in a study of T-cell memory formation after mild COVID-19. Germline V gene lookup returns CDR1 MNHEY and CDR2 SVGEGT. V shed 6 bases, J shed 1 base, and the junction held 5 bases outside the gene matches. This CDR3 contains 15 residues. Each CDR3 protein gets one entry after TCRdb re-called the 5' RACE reads with MiXCR. The sample includes a few hundred thousand distinct CDR3 sequences, under 20% of them seen just once. The clonotype originates from a man in his late teens or twenties who had mild COVID-19 (a few samples of this study predate the infection). Cell type and time point are not known. The chain links TRBV6-2 or TRBV6-3 to TRBJ1-5, with 8 bases lining up with TRBD1. The sample taken for sequencing was PBMCs or a T cell subset sorted from them (not recorded which). Here the CDR3 reads CASSSRGRSNQPQHF. As DNA, the CDR3 is TGTGCCAGCAGCTCCAGGGGGCGAAGCAATCAGCCCCAGCATTTT.